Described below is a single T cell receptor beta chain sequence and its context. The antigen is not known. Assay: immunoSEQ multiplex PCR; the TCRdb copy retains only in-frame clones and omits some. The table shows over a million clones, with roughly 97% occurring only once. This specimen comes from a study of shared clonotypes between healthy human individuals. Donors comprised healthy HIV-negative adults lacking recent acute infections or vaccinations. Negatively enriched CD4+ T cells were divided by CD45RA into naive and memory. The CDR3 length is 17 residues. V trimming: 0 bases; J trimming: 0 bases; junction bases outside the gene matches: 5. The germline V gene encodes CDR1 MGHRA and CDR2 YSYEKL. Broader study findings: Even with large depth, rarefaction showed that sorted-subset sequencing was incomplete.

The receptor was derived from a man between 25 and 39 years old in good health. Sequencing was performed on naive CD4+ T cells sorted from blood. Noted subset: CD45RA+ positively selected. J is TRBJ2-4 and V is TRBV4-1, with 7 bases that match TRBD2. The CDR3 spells CASSQEASGVAKNIQYF. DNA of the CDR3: TGCGCCAGCAGCCAAGAGGCTAGCGGTGTAGCCAAAAACATTCAGTACTTC.